This is a list of T cell receptor beta chains from one sample in a study of cytomegalovirus exposure and HLA in healthy donors. Assay: immunoSEQ multiplex PCR; the TCRdb copy retains only in-frame clones and omits some. The table shows about 130,000 clones, with approximately 80% occurring only once. The specimen was PBMCs. Every receptor here comes from a female donor in good health and CMV-seronegative. The CDR3 runs from the conserved cysteine through the conserved F or W. The D gene is left open where the match is weak. Size is omitted from some rows. Given values are once, few, many or a class for expanded clones.

j_call d_call clone_size v_call cdr3_nt cdr3_aa
TRBJ2-6 . once TRBV9 TGTGCCAGCAGCGTAGCTGGAGCCGGAGTCGGCGTCCTGACTTTC CASSVAGAGVGVLTF
TRBJ2-7 TRBD1 . TRBV28 TGTGCCAGCAGAAGGACAGGGTCCCACGAGCAGTACTTC CASRRTGSHEQYF
TRBJ1-5 . . TRBV6-1 TGTGCCAGCATCCAAGGGGGAAATCAGCCCCAGCATTTT CASIQGGNQPQHF
TRBJ2-1 TRBD2 . TRBV11-2 TGTGCCAGCAGCTTGCTAGCGGGAGAGGATGAGCAGTTCTTC CASSLLAGEDEQFF
TRBJ1-1 TRBD1 . TRBV2 TGTGCCAGCAGGGAAGGGGGCTCTGAAGCTTTCTTT CASREGGSEAFF
TRBJ2-1 TRBD2 once TRBV5-1 TGCGCCAGCAGCCCTCTAGCGGGAGTCGGTAATGAGCAGTTCTTC CASSPLAGVGNEQFF
TRBJ1-2 . . TRBV7-9 TGTGCCAGCAGCTTTGTAGGGGCGGTCGGCTACACCTTC CASSFVGAVGYTF
TRBJ2-7 TRBD1 . TRBV6-5 TGTGCCAGCAGTCTGAATACAGGGGTAGGGGAGCAGTACTTC CASSLNTGVGEQYF
TRBJ2-7 . few TRBV5-4 TGTGCCAGCAGCTTATCGGCAGGGGACTACGAGCAGTACTTC CASSLSAGDYEQYF
TRBJ2-7 . few TRBV10-3 TGTGCCATCAGTGTGGAGGGACACGAGCAGTACTTC CAISVEGHEQYF
TRBJ1-1 . medium-sized TRBV20-1 TGCAGTGTTAGGGGGGCAGGCGCTTTCTTT CSVRGAGAFF
TRBJ2-7 TRBD2 few TRBV27 TGTGCCAGCAGTTTATCGGGCGGGGAAGGGACTAGCGGGAGGGAGTACTTC CASSLSGGEGTSGREYF
TRBJ1-1 . . TRBV7-9 TGTGCCAGCAGCTTAGAAGGGGGGGACACTGAAGCTTTCTTT CASSLEGGDTEAFF
TRBJ2-7 TRBD1 few TRBV2 TGTGCCAGCAGTGAAAGGCAGGGGGCCTACGAGCAGTACTTC CASSERQGAYEQYF
TRBJ1-2 . . TRBV6-6 TGTGCCAGCAGTCCCGGCACCCAGGGCGGCTACACCTTC CASSPGTQGGYTF
TRBJ1-5 . . TRBV15 TGTGCCACCAGCGCGGACAGTCCCAATCAGCCCCAGCATTTT CATSADSPNQPQHF
TRBJ1-5 TRBD1 . TRBV30 TGTGCCTGGAGCGGACAGGGCAATCAGCCCCAGCATTTT CAWSGQGNQPQHF
TRBJ2-1 TRBD2 . TRBV28 TGTGCCAGCAGTTTAAGGCGACTAGCGGGACACAATGAGCAGTTCTTC CASSLRRLAGHNEQFF
TRBJ2-7 . . TRBV29-1 TGCAGCGTTGAAATGTCGAGCTCCTACGAGCAGTACTTC CSVEMSSSYEQYF
TRBJ2-7 . . TRBV7-2 TGTGCCAGCAGCACGTCCGGGACATCTAACGAGCAGTACTTC CASSTSGTSNEQYF
TRBJ2-3 . . TRBV11-3 TGTGCCAGCAGCCCGTCTCTGGGACACGGCACAGATACGCAGTATTTT CASSPSLGHGTDTQYF
TRBJ2-7 TRBD2 . TRBV27 TGTGCCAGCAGTCCCCGACTAGCGGGAGGGAGTGAGCAGTACTTC CASSPRLAGGSEQYF
TRBJ2-7 . . TRBV5-4 TGTGCCAGCAGCTCAAAAGCGGGCCAGTCCTACGAGCAGTACTTC CASSSKAGQSYEQYF
TRBJ2-1 . . TRBV5-1 TGCGCCAGCAGCTCCGACCTCCTCTCGGGGCAGTTCTTC CASSSDLLSGQFF
TRBJ2-1 TRBD2 . TRBV28 TGTGCCAGCAGTTTAGGGACTAGCGGGAAATACAATGAGCAGTTCTTC CASSLGTSGKYNEQFF
TRBJ2-5 TRBD2 . TRBV28 TGTGCCAGCAGTTTTACCGGGAGGGCCTATGGGACCCAGTACTTC CASSFTGRAYGTQYF
TRBJ2-7 TRBD1 . TRBV28 TGTGCCAGCAGTTCCCCTAACAGGGGGCTGGGGTCCTACGAGCAGTACTTC CASSSPNRGLGSYEQYF
TRBJ1-1 . . TRBV7-9 TGTGCCAGCAGCCGGGGGAATATGAACACTGAAGCTTTCTTT CASSRGNMNTEAFF
TRBJ1-1 . . TRBV4-3 TGCGCCAGCAGCCAAGATTACGACAGTGAAGCTTTCTTT CASSQDYDSEAFF
TRBJ2-2 . . TRBV10-1 TGCGCCAGCAGCCTTCAGCCCAGCGGGAACACCGGGGAGCTGTTTTTT CASSLQPSGNTGELFF
TRBJ1-2 TRBD1 . TRBV2 TGTGCCAGCAGCCCGACCGGGACAGCTAACTATGGCTACACCTTC CASSPTGTANYGYTF
TRBJ2-1 . . TRBV19 TGTGCCAGTTCCAACCAACAGGGCGCGGAGCAGTTCTTC CASSNQQGAEQFF
TRBJ2-3 . . TRBV10-3 TGTGCCATCAGTGAAGTACTAGCAGATACGCAGTATTTT CAISEVLADTQYF
TRBJ1-4 . . TRBV5-4 TGTGCCAGCAGCCGGCAGGACGGGGATGAAAAACTGTTTTTT CASSRQDGDEKLFF
TRBJ1-1 . . TRBV30 TGTGCCTTCAAGGGGCCCTTGAACACTGAAGCTTTCTTT CAFKGPLNTEAFF
TRBJ2-5 TRBD1 . TRBV5-1 TGCGCCAGCAGCTTGGGTACAGGGGGCGAAGAGACCCAGTACTTC CASSLGTGGEETQYF
TRBJ1-1 . . TRBV9 TGTGCCAGCAGCGTAGCGGGGGACGGGAACACTGAAGCTTTCTTT CASSVAGDGNTEAFF
TRBJ2-3 TRBD2 . TRBV7-2 TGTGCCAGCAGCTTAGTAGCGGGAGGGCCCGTAGATACGCAGTATTTT CASSLVAGGPVDTQYF
TRBJ1-2 TRBD1 medium-sized TRBV4-3 TGCGCCAGCAGCCAAGATAGGAGGGGGCTGAGAGGAGGCTACACCTTC CASSQDRRGLRGGYTF
TRBJ2-1 . . TRBV4-3 TGCGCCAGCAGCCAAGATTGGAGGGGCTCGTACTACAATGAGCAGTTCTTC CASSQDWRGSYYNEQFF
TRBJ1-2 . . TRBV29-1 TGCAGCGTTGAAGAAGCAGGGTATGGCTACACCTTC CSVEEAGYGYTF